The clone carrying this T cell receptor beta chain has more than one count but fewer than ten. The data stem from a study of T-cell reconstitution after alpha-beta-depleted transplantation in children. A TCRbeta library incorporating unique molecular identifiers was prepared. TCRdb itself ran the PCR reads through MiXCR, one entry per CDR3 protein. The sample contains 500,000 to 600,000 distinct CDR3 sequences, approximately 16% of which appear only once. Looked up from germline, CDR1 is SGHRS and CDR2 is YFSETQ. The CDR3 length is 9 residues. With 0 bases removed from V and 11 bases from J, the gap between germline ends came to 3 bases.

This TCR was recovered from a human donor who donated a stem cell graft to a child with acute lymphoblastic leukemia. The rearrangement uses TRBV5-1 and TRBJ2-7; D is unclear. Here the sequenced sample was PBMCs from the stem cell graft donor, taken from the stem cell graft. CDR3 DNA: TGCGCCAGCAGCTTGGACGAGTACTTC. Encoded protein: CASSLDEYF.